This T cell receptor beta chain came from a study of regulatory T cells in long-lasting Graves disease. CDR3-region Arm-PCR and iRepertoire HTBI primers produced the TCR beta libraries. TCRdb re-derived calls from the multiplex PCR reads in MiXCR, one entry per CDR3 protein. The repertoire holds a few hundred thousand distinct CDR3 sequences, 23% seen once, with about a quarter in the top ten. The time point is: persistent/refractory GD, antithyroid drugs over 5 years with positive TRAb. The authors made the TCR library using RNA they extracted from PBMCs. The CDR3 has 16 amino acids. Germline lookup yields CDR1 SGHVS and CDR2 FNYEAQ. Trimming cost V 1 base and J 7 bases; bases outside gene matches: 5.

The sample consisted of peripheral blood mononuclear cells (PBMCs), taken when the disease was refractory, from a patient treated with antithyroid drugs. This clonotype originated in a female donor with Graves disease. The chain has TRBV7-6 and TRBJ1-6; TRBD1 matches 9 bases. CDR3 DNA: TGTGCCAGCAGCTTAGATCCGACAGGGGGAAATTCACCCCTCCACTTT. Translation: CASSLDPTGGNSPLHF.